This T cell receptor (beta chain) was sequenced in a study of blood T cell repertoires in COVID-19. Sequencing was performed with immunoSEQ multiplex PCR; in TCRdb, only in-frame clones are kept and a portion is missing. The table includes hundreds of thousands of clones, around 86% detected once. This receptor was identified in a human donor in a cohort sampled during active COVID-19. Sequencing was done on a sample of peripheral blood.

This CDR3 reads CASSSRSYGYTF. The CDR3, as DNA: TGTGCCAGCAGTTCGAGAAGCTATGGCTACACCTTC. This chain links TRBV28 with TRBJ1-2, with D unclear. The CDR3 is 12 residues long. Trimming pared 4 bases from V and 4 bases from J, leaving 7 bases between. CDR1 MDHEN and CDR2 SYDVKM come from the germline V gene.